This is a list of T cell receptor beta chains from one sample in a study of identical twins. In TCRdb, the 5' RACE reads were re-called with MiXCR into one record per CDR3 protein. The sample yields roughly 1.6 million distinct CDR3 sequences, under 35% seen once. What was sequenced was cord blood. These receptor sequences come from a newborn girl in good health. The CDR3 runs from the conserved cysteine through the conserved F or W. The D gene is left open where the match is weak. Only some rows state a clone size, as once, few, many or a class for expanded clones.

cdr3_aa	cdr3_nt	clone_size	v_call	d_call	j_call
CASSTRLGGDNEQYF	TGCGCCAGCAGCACACGACTAGGGGGGGATAATGAGCAGTACTTC	-	TRBV5-1	-	TRBJ2-7
CASRSGTSGNTQYF	TGTGCCAGCAGATCCGGGACTAGCGGGAATACGCAGTATTTT	-	TRBV2	TRBD2	TRBJ2-3
CASSSGTSGGYNEQFF	TGTGCCAGCAGCTCTGGAACTAGCGGGGGATACAATGAGCAGTTCTTC	-	TRBV5-4	TRBD2	TRBJ2-1
CASSLAGRSMETQYF	TGTGCCAGCAGCTTAGCGGGACGGAGCATGGAGACCCAGTACTTC	few	TRBV11-1	-	TRBJ2-5
CASSDSLGSNQPQHF	TGTGCCAGCAGTGACAGTTTAGGCAGCAATCAGCCCCAGCATTTT	-	TRBV28	-	TRBJ1-5
CASSLGSGFDNEQYF	TGTGCCAGCAGCTTGGGGTCGGGGTTTGACAATGAGCAGTACTTC	-	TRBV7-2	-	TRBJ2-7
CASSLPTSGSYNERFF	TGCGCCAGCAGCTTGCCGACTAGCGGGTCCTACAATGAGCGGTTCTTC	-	TRBV5-1	TRBD2	TRBJ2-1
CASSQISGRYGCTF	TGCGCCAGCAGCCAAATCTCAGGGAGGTATGGCTGCACCTTC	-	TRBV4-1	-	TRBJ1-2
CASSHRGAAFF	TGTGCCAGCAGCCATAGAGGGGCAGCTTTCTTT	-	TRBV3-1	-	TRBJ1-1
CASSLGQLGIWELFF	TGCGCCAGCAGCTTGGGACAGTTAGGGATCTGGGAGCTGTTTTTT	few	TRBV5-1	-	TRBJ2-2
CASRPHVGTGYGYTF	TGTGCCAGCAGACCCCATGTGGGGACAGGCTATGGCTACACCTTC	-	TRBV6-1	TRBD1	TRBJ1-2
CAYIPGGAYEQFF	TGTGCCTACATTCCGGGAGGAGCGTACGAGCAGTTCTTC	-	TRBV6-6	TRBD2	TRBJ2-1
CASSQAWAGTDTQYF	TGTGCCAGCAGCCAAGCATGGGCTGGCACAGATACGCAGTATTTT	few	TRBV3-1	-	TRBJ2-3
CASSLFADEQFF	TGTGCCAGCAGCTTATTTGCGGATGAGCAGTTCTTC	few	TRBV11-2	-	TRBJ2-1
CASSYFDSGYGYTF	TGTGCCAGCAGTTACTTCGACAGCGGCTATGGCTACACCTTC	many	TRBV6-2/TRBV6-3	-	TRBJ1-2
CSVVPGQGTYEQYF	TGCAGCGTTGTCCCGGGACAGGGAACCTACGAGCAGTACTTC	many	TRBV29-1	TRBD1	TRBJ2-7
CATSPTGGNTEAFF	TGTGCCACCAGCCCTACAGGGGGGAACACTGAAGCTTTCTTT	-	TRBV15	TRBD1	TRBJ1-1
CASSEGLSYNEQFF	TGCGCCAGCAGTGAGGGACTCTCCTACAATGAGCAGTTCTTC	-	TRBV10-1	-	TRBJ2-1
CATSDLLGELFF	TGTGCCACCAGTGATTTGCTTGGGGAGCTGTTTTTT	-	TRBV24-1	-	TRBJ2-2
CASSLKGQVYNEQFF	TGTGCCAGCAGCTTAAAGGGACAGGTTTACAATGAGCAGTTCTTC	few	TRBV7-9	TRBD1	TRBJ2-1
CASGPRDGTQYF	TGTGCTAGTGGTCCTAGGGATGGGACCCAGTACTTC	-	TRBV12-5	-	TRBJ2-5
CASSSTQLAQYF	TGTGCCAGCAGTTCCACCCAGTTAGCCCAGTACTTC	once	TRBV6-6	-	TRBJ2-5
CASSHIRRDSNYGYTF	TGTGCCAGCAGCCATATCCGCCGGGACAGTAACTATGGCTACACCTTC	few	TRBV11-2	TRBD1	TRBJ1-2
CASSSDRGTEKLFF	TGTGCCAGCAGCTCGGACAGGGGGACTGAAAAACTGTTTTTT	-	TRBV7-2	TRBD1	TRBJ1-4
CSVEGATNEKLFF	TGCAGCGTTGAGGGGGCAACTAATGAAAAACTGTTTTTT	many	TRBV29-1	-	TRBJ1-4
CASSMGHFIAKNIQYF	TGTGCCAGTAGTATGGGACACTTCATAGCCAAAAACATTCAGTACTTC	few	TRBV19	-	TRBJ2-4
CASRTSGGTPYNEQFF	TGTGCCAGCAGGACTAGCGGGGGGACCCCCTACAATGAGCAGTTCTTC	few	TRBV4-2	TRBD2	TRBJ2-1
CASSKRTGSNNQPQHF	TGTGCCAGCAGCAAACGGACAGGGTCGAACAATCAGCCCCAGCATTTT	-	TRBV12-3/TRBV12-4	TRBD1	TRBJ1-5
CASSLSRAGGYNEQFF	TGTGCCAGCAGTTTATCGAGGGCGGGAGGATACAATGAGCAGTTCTTC	-	TRBV27	TRBD2	TRBJ2-1
CASSYSRERTDTQYF	TGTGCCAGCAGTTACTCGCGGGAGAGAACAGATACGCAGTATTTT	-	TRBV6-5	TRBD2	TRBJ2-3
CASSVLGDYRRDEQYF	TGTGCCAGCAGTGTACTCGGAGACTACCGGAGGGACGAGCAGTACTTC	-	TRBV6-7	-	TRBJ2-7
CACSLGGLSYEQYF	TGTGCCTGCAGTTTGGGCGGGCTCTCCTACGAGCAGTACTTC	-	TRBV12-3/TRBV12-4	-	TRBJ2-7
CASSFGSRGSGYTF	TGTGCCAGCAGTTTCGGTAGCAGGGGAAGCGGCTACACCTTC	few	TRBV12-3/TRBV12-4	-	TRBJ1-2
CSAQRGYNEQFF	TGCAGTGCTCAACGGGGGTACAATGAGCAGTTCTTC	-	TRBV20-1	-	TRBJ2-1
CATRDRAKNEQFF	TGCGCCACCCGGGACAGGGCGAAGAATGAGCAGTTCTTC	few	TRBV5-1	TRBD1	TRBJ2-1
CATSSSRQQLAKNIQYF	TGTGCCACCAGCAGTAGTCGACAGCAGCTAGCCAAAAACATTCAGTACTTC	-	TRBV15	-	TRBJ2-4
CASSFTGRSFLTDTQYF	TGTGCCAGCAGTTTTACCGGGAGGTCCTTCTTGACAGATACGCAGTATTTT	few	TRBV27	TRBD2	TRBJ2-3
CASSFWRGGKPYEQYF	TGTGCCAGCAGCTTTTGGCGAGGGGGTAAACCCTACGAGCAGTACTTC	-	TRBV7-8	-	TRBJ2-7
CASSYSTRGLIYGYTF	TGTGCCAGCAGTTACAGTACGAGAGGGCTCATCTATGGCTACACCTTC	few	TRBV6-5	-	TRBJ1-2
CASSHDRGHSYGYTF	TGTGCCAGCAGTCACGACAGGGGCCACTCCTATGGCTACACCTTC	few	TRBV12-3/TRBV12-4	TRBD1	TRBJ1-2
CASSLGGDYLGGETQYF	TGTGCCAGCAGCTTAGGGGGCGACTACCTTGGCGGAGAGACCCAGTACTTC	few	TRBV7-2	-	TRBJ2-5
CASSLGIQSSYEQYF	TGTGCCAGCAGCTTAGGCATCCAATCCTCCTACGAGCAGTACTTC	few	TRBV7-2	-	TRBJ2-7
CSVDKREGTDTQYF	TGCAGCGTTGATAAGCGGGAGGGCACAGATACGCAGTATTTT	-	TRBV29-1	TRBD2	TRBJ2-3
CASSPAVGNSPLHF	TGTGCCAGCTCACCGGCAGTGGGGAATTCACCCCTCCACTTT	-	TRBV18	-	TRBJ1-6
CASSLFGGLNTEAFF	TGTGCCAGCAGCTTATTTGGGGGCCTGAACACTGAAGCTTTCTTT	few	TRBV11-2	-	TRBJ1-1
CASSYTSRRTDTQYF	TGTGCCAGCAGCTACACTAGCCGACGCACAGATACGCAGTATTTT	few	TRBV7-2	-	TRBJ2-3
CASSLQGSTEAFF	TGTGCCAGCAGTTTGCAGGGCAGCACTGAAGCTTTCTTT	many	TRBV5-1	-	TRBJ1-1
CSARVFGLITAEEETQYF	TGCAGTGCTAGAGTATTCGGACTAATCACCGCCGAGGAAGAGACCCAGTACTTC	few	TRBV20-1	-	TRBJ2-5
CASRSSKGARHGYTF	TGTGCCAGCAGGTCATCAAAGGGGGCGCGTCATGGCTACACCTTC	few	TRBV12-3/TRBV12-4	TRBD1	TRBJ1-2
CASGYSGGVYNEQYF	TGTGCCAGCGGGTATAGCGGGGGAGTCTACAATGAGCAGTACTTC	-	TRBV7-6	TRBD2	TRBJ2-5
CASSRLAGAGTDTQYF	TGTGCCAGCAGCCGACTAGCGGGGGCCGGCACAGATACGCAGTATTTT	-	TRBV3-1	TRBD2	TRBJ2-3
CASSPPIEETQYF	TGTGCCAGCTCACCACCGATTGAAGAGACCCAGTACTTC	-	TRBV18	-	TRBJ2-5
CSAARTETYNSPLHF	TGCAGTGCGGCTAGGACAGAGACCTATAATTCACCCCTCCACTTT	-	TRBV20-1	-	TRBJ1-6